Listed below are T cell receptor beta chains from one sample, sequenced in a study of shared clonotypes between healthy human individuals. The assay was immunoSEQ multiplex PCR, and TCRdb's table has in-frame clones only and misses some. The table lists approximately 590,000 clones, roughly 95% of them singletons. Sequences were obtained from naive CD8+ T cells sorted from blood. The source is a woman aged 25-40 years in good health. The CDR3 runs from the conserved cysteine through the conserved F or W. A D gene is named only where the DNA matches it firmly. Size is stated for part of the rows, as once, few or many counts, or as a class when the clone is expanded.

abundance: NA
d_gene: TRBD1
j_gene: TRBJ2-2
v_gene: TRBV5-1
CDR3nt: TGCGCCAGCAGAGTAATCGGGACAGGGAACACCGGGGAGCTGTTTTTT
CDR3aa: CASRVIGTGNTGELFF

abundance: NA
d_gene: TRBD1
j_gene: TRBJ1-4
v_gene: TRBV6-1
CDR3nt: TGTGCCAGCAGTGAAGGGACAGGGGACGAAAAACTGTTTTTT
CDR3aa: CASSEGTGDEKLFF

abundance: few
d_gene: NA
j_gene: TRBJ2-2
v_gene: TRBV9
CDR3nt: TGTGCCAGCAGCGTGAACACCGGGGAGCTGTTTTTT
CDR3aa: CASSVNTGELFF

abundance: NA
d_gene: TRBD1
j_gene: TRBJ1-2
v_gene: TRBV19
CDR3nt: TGTGCCAGTAATCGCGGTTTCTCGGGACAGCAAGACCCCACCTTC
CDR3aa: CASNRGFSGQQDPTF

abundance: NA
d_gene: NA
j_gene: TRBJ2-5
v_gene: TRBV28
CDR3nt: TGTGCCAGCAGTTTCTCAGCTGATCAGAGGGAAGAGACCCAGTACTTC
CDR3aa: CASSFSADQREETQYF

abundance: NA
d_gene: NA
j_gene: TRBJ1-6
v_gene: TRBV28
CDR3nt: TGTGCCAGCAGTGGAGATTGGGGTCGGTTTTCACCCCTCCACTTT
CDR3aa: CASSGDWGRFSPLHF

abundance: NA
d_gene: NA
j_gene: TRBJ1-2
v_gene: TRBV5-1
CDR3nt: TGCGCCAGCAGCTTGGCCAGCCCACAGGGAAACTATGGCTACACCTTC
CDR3aa: CASSLASPQGNYGYTF

abundance: NA
d_gene: NA
j_gene: TRBJ1-2
v_gene: TRBV2
CDR3nt: TGTGCCAGCAGTAGTAATCCACAGGGTACACGCCGGGGCTACACCTTC
CDR3aa: CASSSNPQGTRRGYTF

abundance: NA
d_gene: TRBD1
j_gene: TRBJ1-2
v_gene: TRBV28
CDR3nt: TGTGCCAGCAATGGGGGACAGGGGATCTATGGCTACACCTTC
CDR3aa: CASNGGQGIYGYTF

abundance: NA
d_gene: TRBD2
j_gene: TRBJ2-1
v_gene: TRBV5-6
CDR3nt: TGTGCCAGCAGCTGGGCCGGGACTAATCTTCCCCTCCAAGATGAGCAGTTCTTC
CDR3aa: CASSWAGTNLPLQDEQFF

abundance: NA
d_gene: NA
j_gene: TRBJ2-6
v_gene: TRBV5-5
CDR3nt: TGTGCCAGCAGCTCTGCGTTTCGTGGGGCCAACGTCCTGACTTTC
CDR3aa: CASSSAFRGANVLTF

abundance: NA
d_gene: TRBD2
j_gene: TRBJ2-7
v_gene: TRBV7-2
CDR3nt: TGTGCCAGCAGCCTGGGACTAGCGGGAGGGCCCTTCCACGAGCAGTACTTC
CDR3aa: CASSLGLAGGPFHEQYF

abundance: NA
d_gene: NA
j_gene: TRBJ2-1
v_gene: TRBV10-1
CDR3nt: TGCGCCAGCAGTGGCCCGGGGAGAAGGTACAATGAGCAGTTCTTC
CDR3aa: CASSGPGRRYNEQFF

abundance: NA
d_gene: NA
j_gene: TRBJ2-7
v_gene: TRBV5-1
CDR3nt: TGCGCCAGCAGCTCTAATTACGAGCAGTACTTC
CDR3aa: CASSSNYEQYF

abundance: NA
d_gene: TRBD1
j_gene: TRBJ2-2
v_gene: TRBV7-9
CDR3nt: TGTGCCAGCACCAGCGGGGACAGGGGGCCGACCGGGGAGCTGTTTTTT
CDR3aa: CASTSGDRGPTGELFF

abundance: NA
d_gene: NA
j_gene: TRBJ2-1
v_gene: TRBV7-9
CDR3nt: TGTGCCAGCAGCTTAGGAGGGTTTGAGCAGTTCTTC
CDR3aa: CASSLGGFEQFF

abundance: NA
d_gene: NA
j_gene: TRBJ2-2
v_gene: TRBV13
CDR3nt: TGTGCCAGCAGCTTGTCGGGGGAGGCCGGGGAGCTGTTTTTT
CDR3aa: CASSLSGEAGELFF

abundance: NA
d_gene: TRBD2
j_gene: TRBJ2-1
v_gene: TRBV7-9
CDR3nt: TGTGCCAGCAGCCAGACTAGCGGGAGGTTCAATGAGCAGTTCTTC
CDR3aa: CASSQTSGRFNEQFF

abundance: NA
d_gene: NA
j_gene: TRBJ2-7
v_gene: TRBV27
CDR3nt: TGTGCCAGCAGTCTTCCCTCCTACGAGCAGTACTTC
CDR3aa: CASSLPSYEQYF

abundance: NA
d_gene: TRBD2
j_gene: TRBJ2-7
v_gene: TRBV10-1
CDR3nt: TGCGCCAGCAGTCCGGGACTATACGAGCAGTACTTC
CDR3aa: CASSPGLYEQYF

abundance: NA
d_gene: TRBD2
j_gene: TRBJ2-7
v_gene: TRBV19
CDR3nt: TGTGCCAGTAGTAGCATGGCGGGAGGTACCTACGAGCAGTACTTC
CDR3aa: CASSSMAGGTYEQYF

abundance: NA
d_gene: NA
j_gene: TRBJ2-7
v_gene: TRBV20-1
CDR3nt: TGCAGTGCCTACACAGGCTACGAGCAGTACTTC
CDR3aa: CSAYTGYEQYF

abundance: once
d_gene: NA
j_gene: TRBJ2-5
v_gene: TRBV13
CDR3nt: TGTGCCAGCAGCTTTGAGTCCGAAGAGACCCAGTACTTC
CDR3aa: CASSFESEETQYF

abundance: NA
d_gene: NA
j_gene: TRBJ2-5
v_gene: TRBV5-1
CDR3nt: TGCGCCAGCAGCGGATATGGGACGTGGTCGGAGACCCAGTACTTC
CDR3aa: CASSGYGTWSETQYF